This note documents a single T cell receptor (beta chain) sequence. The antigen is unknown. The sample belongs to a study of T cell responses to AZD1222 COVID-19 vaccine. Overall study results and limits: Regions left unmutated in variants are reportedly the target of nearly half of spike-specific TCRs. Vaccine-associated CD4 TCRs spanned spike, dominant at 160-218 and 743-854. Most donors were white British, females outnumbered males, and clonal diversity was possibly underestimated.

The CDR3 is 12 residues long. Germline lookup yields CDR1 SEHNR and CDR2 FQNEAQ (reference sequence). The V end was cut by 3 bases, the J end by 4 bases, with 6 bases between. The assay was immunoSEQ multiplex PCR, and TCRdb's table has in-frame clones only and misses some. The data contain about 140,000 clones, less than 95% of them singletons. Sequences were derived from peripheral blood, sampled on day 0 of AZD1222 vaccination. The rearrangement joins TRBV7-9 to TRBJ1-2, with D unresolved. This clonotype originated in an adult in good health. CDR3 amino acids: CASSLDGYGYTF. The CDR3 DNA is TGTGCCAGCAGCTTGGACGGCTATGGCTACACCTTC.